One and the same sample provided the 32 T cell receptor beta chains below, sequenced in a study of blood T cell repertoires in COVID-19. The repertoire was sequenced with immunoSEQ multiplex PCR; TCRdb's copy has only in-frame clones and lacks some. The repertoire holds 150,000 to 200,000 clones, about four fifths seen once, with 9.5% to 11% in the top ten. Specimen: PBMCs or T cells enriched from blood (not recorded which). The receptors derive from a man aged 50 to 60 who had recovered from COVID-19.

The J gene is TRBJ1-1, the V gene TRBV3-1 (or the pseudogene TRBV3-2); 9 bases fit TRBD1. J gave up 5 bases and V 1 base, and 2 bases lay outside the gene matches. From germline, CDR1 is LGHDT and CDR2 YNNKEL (reference sequence). The length of the CDR3 is 14 residues. The CDR3 DNA is TGTGCCAGCAGCCAAGGGACAGGGGAAACTGAAGCTTTCTTT. Its protein is CASSQGTGETEAFF.

This clone was seen just once. The chain couples TRBV28 to TRBJ2-7; TRBD1 agrees at 8 bases. This CDR3 is 14 amino acids long. Germline CDR1 reads MDHEN; CDR2 reads SYDVKM. J gave up 12 bases and V 4 bases, and 14 bases lay outside the gene matches. The CDR3 reads CASSSQGVEVGRYF. CDR3 sequence (DNA): TGTGCCAGCAGTTCACAGGGGGTGGAGGTGGGTAGGTACTTC. Looking up the rest from reference TRBV28 and TRBJ2-7 gives the full variable domain: DVKVTQSSRYLVKRTGEKVFLECVQDMDHENMFWYRQDPGLGLRLIYFSYDVKMKEKGDIPEGYSVSREKKERFSLILESASTNQTSMYLCASSSQGVEVGRYFGPGTRLTVT.

This sequence joins TRBV12-3 or TRBV12-4 and TRBJ1-4; unclear D gene. Between the trimmed V and J ends, which lost 3 bases and 5 bases, there was a span of 7 bases. CDR3 length: 13 residues. CDR3 nucleotides: TGTGCCAGCAGTTTCCGGGAAAATGAAAAACTGTTTTTT. Encoded protein: CASSFRENEKLFF.

The V gene is TRBV25-1, the J gene TRBJ1-4; D might be TRBD1 (6 bases). V was shortened by 4 bases and J by 3 bases, with 12 bases between the two germline ends. Germline CDR1 reads MGHDK; CDR2 reads SYGVNS. The CDR3 contains 15 residues. CDR3 DNA: TGTGCCAGCAGTGTACCACAGGGTCCTAATGAAAAACTGTTTTTT. This encodes CASSVPQGPNEKLFF.

This clone was found once. The V gene is TRBV3-1 (or the pseudogene TRBV3-2), the J gene TRBJ2-7, with 10 bases aligning to TRBD2. V lost 1 base and J lost 5; bases outside the gene matches: 8. This CDR3 contains 16 residues. CDR1 LGHDT and CDR2 YNNKEL come from the germline V gene (reference sequence). The CDR3 protein is CASSQAPAGGKHEQYF. CDR3 bases: TGTGCCAGCAGCCAAGCCCCAGCGGGAGGGAAGCACGAGCAGTACTTC.

The chain is built from TRBV7-6 and TRBJ2-7, with a possible D match to TRBD2 (6 bases). Deletions cut 1 base from V and 3 bases from J, with 16 bases between. The CDR3 extends over 16 amino acids. The germline gives CDR1 SGHVS, CDR2 FNYEAQ. The CDR3 DNA reads TGTGCCAGCAGCTTAGGGTCCGGGAGTATCCTCTACGAGCAGTACTTC. Its protein product is CASSLGSGSILYEQYF.

The gene calls are TRBV7-9 and TRBJ1-4, with 7 bases fitting TRBD1. This CDR3 comprises 14 residues. V shed 5 bases and J 6 bases; nucleotides not matched to a gene: 6. Germline V gene lookup returns CDR1 SEHNR and CDR2 FQNEAQ (reference sequence). The CDR3 region is CASSPRDSYEKLFF. CDR3 nucleotides: TGTGCCAGCAGCCCCCGGGACAGCTATGAAAAACTGTTTTTT.

This chain uses TRBV5-1 with TRBJ1-1, with D perhaps matching TRBD1 (6 bases). The CDR3 consists of 14 residues. Trimming removed 1 base at V and 7 bases at J, with 14 bases between. Germline V gene sequence: CDR1 SGHRS, CDR2 YFSETQ. The CDR3 spells CASSLRQEGGEAFF. In DNA form, the CDR3 reads TGCGCCAGCAGCTTGCGACAGGAAGGGGGTGAAGCTTTCTTT.

The V and J genes are TRBV5-4 and TRBJ2-3; D possibly corresponds to TRBD1 (6 bases). Per germline, CDR1 SGHNT and CDR2 YYREEE (reference sequence). Between the trimmed V and J ends, which lost 2 bases and 2 bases, there was a span of 9 bases. The CDR3 has 14 amino acids. This chain's CDR3 is CASSFWTVTDTQYF. The CDR3, as DNA: TGTGCCAGCAGCTTCTGGACAGTCACAGATACGCAGTATTTT.

The rearrangement links TRBV6-5 to TRBJ2-7; 9 nucleotides align to TRBD2. Per the germline V gene, CDR1 is MNHEY and CDR2 is SVGAGI. V was clipped by 5 bases and J by 9 bases; unmatched bases: 14. The CDR3 extends over 15 amino acids. The CDR3 region has the DNA TGTGCCAGCAGTAAGGCAGCGGGGGGCTCAGGCGCGCAGTACTTC. Residues: CASSKAAGGSGAQYF.

The table lists this clone with a few counts. This rearrangement joins TRBV9 to TRBJ1-2, with a weak D call TRBD1 (6 bases). Germline CDR1 reads SGDLS; CDR2 reads YYNGEE. Between the trimmed V and J ends, which lost 3 bases and 2 bases, there was a span of 17 bases. CDR3 length: 16 amino acids. The CDR3 DNA sequence: TGTGCCAGCAGCGAGAGGGGGGGAACTTTAAACTATGGCTACACCTTC. It is translated as CASSERGGTLNYGYTF. Supplemented by reference TRBV9 and TRBJ1-2, the full variable domain reads DSGVTQTPKHLITATGQRVTLRCSPRSGDLSVYWYQQSLDQGLQFLIQYYNGEERAKGNILERFSAQQFPDLHSELNLSSLELGDSALYFCASSERGGTLNYGYTFGSGTRLTVV.

The rearrangement uses TRBV29-1 and TRBJ2-1; 8 bases align to TRBD1. The germline gives CDR1 SQVTM, CDR2 ANQGSEA. Trimming took 7 bases from V and 0 from J; bases not matched to a gene: 8. There are 15 residues in the CDR3. Here the CDR3 DNA reads TGCAGCGCTTCAGGGGGCCTGAGCTCCTACAATGAGCAGTTCTTC. This translates into CSASGGLSSYNEQFF.

The chain recombines TRBV3-1 (or the pseudogene TRBV3-2) with TRBJ2-3, with D possibly being TRBD2 (6 bases). Germline V lookup: CDR1 LGHDT, CDR2 YNNKEL (reference sequence). The CDR3 spans 15 residues. The V end was cut by 5 bases, the J end by 10 bases, with 22 bases between. DNA for the CDR3: TGTGCCAGCAGCGTCCTACAGACAGTTTCGGGGGCGCAGTATTTT. This encodes CASSVLQTVSGAQYF.

The chain employs TRBV3-1 (or the pseudogene TRBV3-2) and TRBJ1-5; 7 bases fit TRBD1. The CDR3 is made up of 12 amino acids. Germline V CDR1 and CDR2: LGHDT, YNNKEL (reference sequence). V lost 9 bases and J lost 7; bases outside the gene matches: 6. In DNA form, the CDR3 reads TGTGCCAGTTCAGGGGGTTTGCAGCCCCAGCATTTT. Translated, it gives CASSGGLQPQHF.

This rearrangement joins TRBV6-1 to TRBJ2-7; perhaps TRBD1 as D (6 bases). CDR1 MNHNS and CDR2 SASEGT come from the germline V gene. V was clipped by 3 bases and J by 5 bases, with 14 bases between them. This CDR3 is 14 amino acids long. CDR3 in DNA: TGTGCCAGCAGTGAGACCCCAGGGGACCACGAGCAGTACTTC. Protein product: CASSETPGDHEQYF.

This clone was picked up a small number of times. The chain is built from TRBV19 and TRBJ1-1; tentatively, D is TRBD1 (5 bases). Trimming stripped 1 base from V and 4 bases from J, with 13 bases between. This CDR3 contains 15 residues. Germline loops: CDR1 LNHDA, CDR2 SQIVND (reference sequence). In DNA, the CDR3 is TGTGCCAGTAGTATAGGGACATCAGGGCCCACTGAAGCTTTCTTT. Amino acids: CASSIGTSGPTEAFF.

This chain links TRBV7-2 with TRBJ1-5; no reliable D call. Trimming removed 5 bases at V and 6 bases at J, with 20 bases between. The germline V gene has CDR1 SGHTA and CDR2 FQGNSA. The CDR3 loop spans 16 amino acids. CDR3 residues: CASSPLGAGGGQPQHF. The CDR3 nucleotides are TGTGCCAGCAGCCCCTTAGGTGCAGGAGGCGGTCAGCCCCAGCATTTT.

The CDR3 spells CSVELPAGEGDTQYF. In DNA, the CDR3 is TGCAGCGTTGAACTACCAGCGGGAGAAGGAGATACGCAGTATTTT. The gene calls are TRBV29-1 and TRBJ2-3, with TRBD2 matching over 8 bases. V trimming: 2 bases; J trimming: 5 bases; junction bases outside the gene matches: 9. The CDR3 is 15 amino acids. Germline CDR1 and CDR2: SQVTM and ANQGSEA.

The chain combines TRBV30 with TRBJ2-7; weak D call: TRBD1 (6 bases). The V gene lost 3 bases and the J gene lost 7 bases, with 16 bases spanning the gap. The CDR3 extends over 13 amino acids. Germline values: CDR1 GTSNPN, CDR2 SVGIG (reference sequence). CDR3 region: CAWRTAPGVEQYF. DNA for the CDR3: TGTGCCTGGAGGACCGCCCCAGGGGTGGAGCAGTACTTC.

The rearrangement links TRBV2 to TRBJ2-1; the match to TRBD2 covers 8 bases. Germline V gene sequence: CDR1 SNHLY, CDR2 FYNNEI. J lost 5 bases, V lost 8 bases, and 11 bases had no gene match. The CDR3 length is 15 residues. The CDR3 here is CASERLAGNDNEQFF. The CDR3 nucleotides read TGTGCCAGCGAACGGTTAGCGGGAAACGACAATGAGCAGTTCTTC. The whole variable domain, filled in from reference TRBV2 and TRBJ2-1, reads EPEVTQTPSHQVTQMGQEVILRCVPISNHLYFYWYRQILGQKVEFLVSFYNNEISEKSEIFDDQFSVERPDGSNFTLKIRSTKLEDSAMYFCASERLAGNDNEQFFGPGTRLTVL.

This clone was found a few times. This chain joins TRBV9 and TRBJ2-7; the D gene is possibly TRBD2 (6 bases). The CDR3 is made up of 14 amino acids. Germline V gene lookup returns CDR1 SGDLS and CDR2 YYNGEE. V was pared by 2 bases and J by 3 bases, with 12 bases between. The chain's CDR3 is CASSVRDSFYEQYF. In DNA form, the CDR3 reads TGTGCCAGCAGCGTCCGGGACTCCTTCTACGAGCAGTACTTC.

This chain links TRBV10-3 with TRBJ2-7; no definite D call. The germline gives CDR1 ENHRY, CDR2 SYGVKD. Trimming pared 4 bases from V and 5 bases from J, leaving 15 bases between. The CDR3 has 14 amino acids. The CDR3 reads CAISAGSPGDEQYF. In nucleotides, the CDR3 is TGTGCCATCAGTGCAGGCTCACCAGGCGACGAGCAGTACTTC.

The chain carries TRBV11-2 and TRBJ2-5, with D unresolved. In germline, CDR1 is SGHAT, CDR2 FQNNGV. V lost 4 bases, J lost 7 bases, and 13 bases lay in between. The CDR3 covers 13 residues. CDR3 loop: CASSSETSGTQYF. The CDR3, as DNA: TGTGCCAGCAGCTCAGAAACTTCCGGGACCCAGTACTTC.

The V and J genes are TRBV28 and TRBJ1-5; maybe TRBD1 (5 bases). The CDR3 is 12 residues long. V was pared by 4 bases and J by 6 bases, with 7 bases between. The V gene's germline CDR1 is MDHEN and CDR2 SYDVKM. The CDR3 reads CASSSGIQPQHF. DNA for the CDR3: TGTGCCAGCAGTTCAGGGATTCAGCCCCAGCATTTT.

This clone was observed a few times. The chain has TRBV24-1 and TRBJ2-1; TRBD2 might be the D (7 bases). This CDR3 comprises 19 residues. Germline CDR1 reads KGHDR; CDR2 reads SFDVKD. V lost 3 bases, J lost 0 bases, and 20 bases lay in between. The CDR3, as DNA: TGTGCCACCAGTGATCCGGGGGCTAGCGGAGGGAGCTCCTACAATGAGCAGTTCTTC. Encoded protein: CATSDPGASGGSSYNEQFF.

This clone is a singleton in its sample. This chain connects TRBV20-1 to TRBJ2-7, with no clear D. This CDR3 spans 11 amino acids. Trimming stripped 8 bases from V and 3 bases from J, with 11 bases between. Germline V gene data show CDR1 as DFQATT and CDR2 as SNEGSKA (reference sequence). This CDR3 reads CSLQDYYEQYF. In nucleotides, the CDR3 is TGCAGTCTCCAGGATTACTACGAGCAGTACTTC.

Worth noting for this clone: The same CDR3 arises from other DNA sequences in this sample as well. The rearrangement links TRBV14 to TRBJ2-7; D gene uncertain. Germline CDR1 and CDR2: SGHDN and FVKESK. This CDR3 spans 13 amino acids. The V end was cut by 0 bases, the J end by 1 base, with 4 bases between. The CDR3 protein is CASSQDSSYEQYF. CDR3 DNA sequence: TGTGCCAGCAGCCAAGATTCGTCCTACGAGCAGTACTTC. The entire variable domain, with the rest obtained from reference TRBV14 and TRBJ2-7, is as follows: EAGVTQFPSHSVIEKGQTVTLRCDPISGHDNLYWYRRVMGKEIKFLLHFVKESKQDESGMPNNRFLAERTGGTYSTLKVQPAELEDSGVYFCASSQDSSYEQYFGPGTRLTVT.

This chain links TRBV28 with TRBJ2-2, with 7 bases aligning to TRBD1. J gave up 10 bases and V 6 bases, and 8 bases lay outside the gene matches. This CDR3 contains 13 residues. CDR1 MDHEN and CDR2 SYDVKM come from the germline V gene. CDR3 in DNA: TGTGCCAGCAGCAGTAGACAGGGCGCGGAGCTGTTTTTT. The encoded protein is CASSSRQGAELFF. Together with reference TRBV28 and TRBJ2-2, the CDR3 gives the full variable domain: DVKVTQSSRYLVKRTGEKVFLECVQDMDHENMFWYRQDPGLGLRLIYFSYDVKMKEKGDIPEGYSVSREKKERFSLILESASTNQTSMYLCASSSRQGAELFFGEGSRLTVL.

The chain carries TRBV3-1 (or the pseudogene TRBV3-2) and TRBJ2-1; 8 bases are shared with TRBD1. Germline V gene sequence: CDR1 LGHDT, CDR2 YNNKEL (reference sequence). Unmatched junction bases numbered 4, after V lost 5 bases and J lost 4 bases. CDR3 length: 14 amino acids. CDR3 DNA sequence: TGTGCCAGCAGCGACAGGGGCGTTTACAATGAGCAGTTCTTC. Its protein product is CASSDRGVYNEQFF.

This sequence joins TRBV19 and TRBJ2-3; 11 bases agree with TRBD2. V lost 5 bases, J lost 6 bases, and 13 bases stayed unmatched. Germline V gives CDR1 LNHDA, CDR2 SQIVND (reference sequence). The CDR3 is made up of 17 amino acids. As DNA, the CDR3 is TGTGCCAGTAGTTCCCTGACTAGCGGGGCCCCCCGGGATACGCAGTATTTT. Translating it yields CASSSLTSGAPRDTQYF.

The chain carries TRBV19 and TRBJ1-4; 8 nucleotides line up with TRBD1. The germline gives CDR1 LNHDA, CDR2 SQIVND (reference sequence). CDR3 length equals 16 residues. The J segment lost 3 bases and the V segment lost 5 bases, leaving 8 bases of the junction unmatched. CDR3 amino acids: CASSADRGPSNEKLFF. The CDR3 nucleotides are TGTGCCAGTAGTGCCGACAGGGGCCCGTCTAATGAAAAACTGTTTTTT. The whole variable domain, remainder taken from reference TRBV19 and TRBJ1-4, is DGGITQSPKYLFRKEGQNVTLSCEQNLNHDAMYWYRQDPGQGLRLIYYSQIVNDFQKGDIAEGYSVSREKKESFPLTVTSAQKNPTAFYLCASSADRGPSNEKLFFGSGTQLSVL.

The genes are TRBV7-9 and TRBJ2-5, with 14 positions matching TRBD2. The germline CDR1 and CDR2 sequences are SEHNR and FQNEAQ (reference sequence). The CDR3 contains 16 residues. J was trimmed by 4 bases and V by 4 bases; bases with no gene match: 5. DNA for the CDR3: TGTGCCAGCAGCTCAGGACTAGCGGGAGGATCAGAGACCCAGTACTTC. Translation gives CASSSGLAGGSETQYF.